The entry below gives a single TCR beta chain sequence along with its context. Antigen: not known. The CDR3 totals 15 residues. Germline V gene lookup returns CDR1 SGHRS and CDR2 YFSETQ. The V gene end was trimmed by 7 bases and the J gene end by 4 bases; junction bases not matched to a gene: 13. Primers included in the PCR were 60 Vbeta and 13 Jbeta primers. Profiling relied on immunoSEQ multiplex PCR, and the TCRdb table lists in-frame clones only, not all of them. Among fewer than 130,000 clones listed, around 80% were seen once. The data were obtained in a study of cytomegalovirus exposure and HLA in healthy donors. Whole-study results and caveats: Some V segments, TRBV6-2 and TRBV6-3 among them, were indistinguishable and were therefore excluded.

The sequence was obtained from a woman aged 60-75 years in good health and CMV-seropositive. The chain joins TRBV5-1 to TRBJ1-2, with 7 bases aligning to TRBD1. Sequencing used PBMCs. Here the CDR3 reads CASYNPGTAIYGYTF. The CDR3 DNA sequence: TGCGCCAGCTACAACCCCGGGACAGCCATCTATGGCTACACCTTC.